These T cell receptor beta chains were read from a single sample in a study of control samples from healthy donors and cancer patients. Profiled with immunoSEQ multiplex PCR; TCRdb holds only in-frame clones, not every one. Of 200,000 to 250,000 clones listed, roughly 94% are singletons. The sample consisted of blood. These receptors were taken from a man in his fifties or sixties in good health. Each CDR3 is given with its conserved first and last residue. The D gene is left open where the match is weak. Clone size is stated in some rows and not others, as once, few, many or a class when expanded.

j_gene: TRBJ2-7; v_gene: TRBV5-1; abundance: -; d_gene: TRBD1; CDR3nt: TGCGCCAGCAGCTGGGGGACAGGGGGATACGAGCAGTACTTC; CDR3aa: CASSWGTGGYEQYF
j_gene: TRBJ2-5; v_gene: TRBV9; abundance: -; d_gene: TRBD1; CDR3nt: TGTGCCAGCAGCGCGGGACAGTCCGGGGAGACCCAGTACTTC; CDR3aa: CASSAGQSGETQYF
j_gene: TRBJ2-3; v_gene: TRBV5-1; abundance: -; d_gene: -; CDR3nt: TGCGCCAGCAGCTTTCGCCCACAGGGAACAAGCACAGATACGCAGTATTTT; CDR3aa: CASSFRPQGTSTDTQYF
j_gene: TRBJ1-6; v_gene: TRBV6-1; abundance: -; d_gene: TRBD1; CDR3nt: TGTGCCAGCAGTGAAGCGGGACAGTTTGAATACTCCTATAATTCACCCCTCCACTTT; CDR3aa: CASSEAGQFEYSYNSPLHF
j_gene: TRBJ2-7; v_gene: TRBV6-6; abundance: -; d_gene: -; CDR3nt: TGTGCCAGCAGTTCAGGGACCTACGAGCAGTACTTC; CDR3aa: CASSSGTYEQYF
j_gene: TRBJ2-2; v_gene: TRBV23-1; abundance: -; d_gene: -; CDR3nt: TGCGCCAGCAGTCAATTGGAGGAGGGAAAATACACCGGGGAGCTGTTTTTT; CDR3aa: CASSQLEEGKYTGELFF
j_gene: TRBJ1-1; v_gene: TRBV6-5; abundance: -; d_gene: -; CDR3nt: TGTGCCAGCAGGGGGCCCCCCAACCGAGGTACTGAAGCTTTCTTT; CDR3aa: CASRGPPNRGTEAFF
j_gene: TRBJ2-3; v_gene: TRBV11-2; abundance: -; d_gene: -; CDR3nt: TGTGCCAGCAGCTTCGGAGTGTCGGTCACAGATACGCAGTATTTT; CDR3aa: CASSFGVSVTDTQYF
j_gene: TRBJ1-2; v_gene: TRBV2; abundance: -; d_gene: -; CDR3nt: TGTGCCAGCAGTGAAGCGCCGGGAGGGGCGTATGGCTACACCTTC; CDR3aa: CASSEAPGGAYGYTF
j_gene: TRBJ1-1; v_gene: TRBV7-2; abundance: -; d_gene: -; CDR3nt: TGTGCCAGCAGCTGGGGGCAGGTTTCGAACACTGAAGCTTTCTTT; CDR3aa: CASSWGQVSNTEAFF
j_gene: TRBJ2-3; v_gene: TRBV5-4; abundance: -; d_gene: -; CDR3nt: TGTGCCAGCAGCCGAAGCACAGATACGCAGTATTTT; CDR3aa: CASSRSTDTQYF
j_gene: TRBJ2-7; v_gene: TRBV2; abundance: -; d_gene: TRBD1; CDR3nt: TGTGCCAGCAGTGTCTCGCAGGGGGCAGACGAGCAGTACTTC; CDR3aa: CASSVSQGADEQYF
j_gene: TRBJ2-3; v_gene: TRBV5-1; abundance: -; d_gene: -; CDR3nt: TGCGCCAGCAGCTTGGATACGGGTTCAGATACGCAGTATTTT; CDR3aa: CASSLDTGSDTQYF
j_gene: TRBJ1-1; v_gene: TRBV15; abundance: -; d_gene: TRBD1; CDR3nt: TGTGCCACCAGCAAAGCCCGGGACAGCCTGAACACTGAAGCTTTCTTT; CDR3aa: CATSKARDSLNTEAFF
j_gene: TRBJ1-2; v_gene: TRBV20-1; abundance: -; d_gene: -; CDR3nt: TGCAGTGCTCCCATCTATGGCTACACCTTC; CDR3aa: CSAPIYGYTF
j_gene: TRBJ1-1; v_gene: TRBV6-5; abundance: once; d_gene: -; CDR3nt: TGTGCCAGCAGAAAGAGGACGGGTCTGAACACTGAAGCTTTCTTT; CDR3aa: CASRKRTGLNTEAFF
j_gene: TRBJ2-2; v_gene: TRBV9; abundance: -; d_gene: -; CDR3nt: TGTGCCAGCAGCGTAGCTCACTGGACAGAGGTCGGGGAGCTGTTTTTT; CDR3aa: CASSVAHWTEVGELFF
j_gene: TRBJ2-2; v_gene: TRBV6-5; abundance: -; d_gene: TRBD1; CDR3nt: TGTGCCAGCAGATACAGGGGACCCACCGGGGAGCTGTTTTTT; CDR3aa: CASRYRGPTGELFF
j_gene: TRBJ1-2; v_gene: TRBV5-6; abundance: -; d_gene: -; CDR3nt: TGTGCCACCCAGGAGGTGGGAGGGCCCTATGGCTACACCTTC; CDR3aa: CATQEVGGPYGYTF
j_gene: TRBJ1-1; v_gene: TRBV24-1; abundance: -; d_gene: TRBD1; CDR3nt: TGTGCCACCAGTGACACCGGGACAGGGGTTTTCAAAGCTTTCTTT; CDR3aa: CATSDTGTGVFKAFF
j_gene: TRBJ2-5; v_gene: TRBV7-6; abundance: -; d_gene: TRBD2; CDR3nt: TGTGCCAGCAGCTTAGGCCCCGGGACTACGTACCAAGAGACCCAGTACTTC; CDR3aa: CASSLGPGTTYQETQYF
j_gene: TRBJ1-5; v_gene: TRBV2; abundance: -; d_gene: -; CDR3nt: TGTGCCAGCAGACCAGGGTTAGATCAGCCCCAGCATTTT; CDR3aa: CASRPGLDQPQHF
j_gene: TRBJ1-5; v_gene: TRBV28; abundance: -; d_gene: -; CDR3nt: TGTGCCAGCAGTTTGCGTCAGAGCAATCAGCCCCAGCATTTT; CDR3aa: CASSLRQSNQPQHF
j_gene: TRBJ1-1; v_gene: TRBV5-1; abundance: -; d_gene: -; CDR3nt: TGCGCCAGCAGCTTGAGAGGGAACACTGAAGCTTTCTTT; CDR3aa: CASSLRGNTEAFF
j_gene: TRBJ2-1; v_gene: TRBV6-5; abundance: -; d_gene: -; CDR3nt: TGTGCCAGCAGTTATACACGGGGCTCCTACAATGAGCAGTTCTTC; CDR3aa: CASSYTRGSYNEQFF
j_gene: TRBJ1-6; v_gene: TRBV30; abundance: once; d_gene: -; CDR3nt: TGTGCCTGTTCCCGAATGAGCTCCTATAATTCACCCCTCCACTTT; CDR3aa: CACSRMSSYNSPLHF
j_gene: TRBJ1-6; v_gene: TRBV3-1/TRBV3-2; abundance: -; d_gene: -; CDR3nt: TGTGCCAGCAGCCAAGAGCTAAATTCACCCCTCCACTTT; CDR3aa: CASSQELNSPLHF
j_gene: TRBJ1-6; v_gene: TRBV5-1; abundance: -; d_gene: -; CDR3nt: TGCGCCAGACGTGGAGACAGAAACTTCTTCTCCTATAATTCACCCCTCCACTTT; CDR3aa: CARRGDRNFFSYNSPLHF
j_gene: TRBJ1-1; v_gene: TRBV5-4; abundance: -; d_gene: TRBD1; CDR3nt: TGTGCCAGCACCACCGGAGGGGGCGCCGGGGTGAACACTGAAGCTTTCTTT; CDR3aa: CASTTGGGAGVNTEAFF
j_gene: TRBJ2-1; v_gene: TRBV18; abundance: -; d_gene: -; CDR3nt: TGTGCCAGCTCACAAGATATTATTGGAGGCAATGAGCAGTTCTTC; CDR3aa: CASSQDIIGGNEQFF